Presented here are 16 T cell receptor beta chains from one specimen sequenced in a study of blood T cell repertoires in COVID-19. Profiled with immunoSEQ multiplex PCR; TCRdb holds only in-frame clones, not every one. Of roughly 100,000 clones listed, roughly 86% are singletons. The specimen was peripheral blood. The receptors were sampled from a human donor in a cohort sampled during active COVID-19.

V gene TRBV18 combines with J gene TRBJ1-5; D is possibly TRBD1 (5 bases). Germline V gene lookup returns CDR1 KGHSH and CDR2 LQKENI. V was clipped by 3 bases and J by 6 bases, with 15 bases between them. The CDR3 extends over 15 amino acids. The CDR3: CASSPAGLVGQPQHF. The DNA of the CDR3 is TGTGCCAGCTCACCGGCAGGGTTGGTGGGTCAGCCCCAGCATTTT.

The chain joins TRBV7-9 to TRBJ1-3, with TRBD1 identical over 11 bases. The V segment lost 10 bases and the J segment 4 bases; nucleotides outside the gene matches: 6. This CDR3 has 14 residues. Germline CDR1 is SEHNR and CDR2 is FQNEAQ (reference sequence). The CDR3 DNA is TGTGCCATTGGACAGGGGGCGCCCGGAAACACCATATATTTT. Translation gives CAIGQGAPGNTIYF.

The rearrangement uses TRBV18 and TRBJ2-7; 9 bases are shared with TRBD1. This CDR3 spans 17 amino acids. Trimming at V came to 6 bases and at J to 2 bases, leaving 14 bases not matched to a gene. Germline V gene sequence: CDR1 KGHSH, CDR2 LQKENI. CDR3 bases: TGTGCCAGCTCCCCGTCAATCCCGGGACAGGGAACCTACGAGCAGTACTTC. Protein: CASSPSIPGQGTYEQYF.

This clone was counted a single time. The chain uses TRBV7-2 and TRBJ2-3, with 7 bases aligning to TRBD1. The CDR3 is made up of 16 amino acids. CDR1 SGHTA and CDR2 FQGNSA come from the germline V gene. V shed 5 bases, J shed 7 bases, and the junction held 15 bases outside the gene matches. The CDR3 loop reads CASSQPSEQGSNTQYF. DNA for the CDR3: TGTGCCAGCAGCCAACCTTCTGAACAGGGGTCGAATACGCAGTATTTT.

CDR3 in amino acids: CSVGTANSGNTIYF. CDR3 nucleotides: TGCAGCGTTGGGACAGCTAACTCTGGAAACACCATATATTTT. The chain joins TRBV29-1 to TRBJ1-3; a possible D gene is TRBD1 (6 bases). Trimming pared 4 bases from V and 0 bases from J, leaving 10 bases between. This CDR3 contains 14 residues. Germline CDR1 and CDR2: SQVTM and ANQGSEA.

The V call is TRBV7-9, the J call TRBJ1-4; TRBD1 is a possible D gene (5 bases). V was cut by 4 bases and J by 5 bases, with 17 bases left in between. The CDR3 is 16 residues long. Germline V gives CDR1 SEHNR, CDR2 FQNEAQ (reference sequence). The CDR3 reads CASSSILQPGNEKLFF. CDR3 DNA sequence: TGTGCCAGCAGCTCGATCCTACAGCCAGGGAATGAAAAACTGTTTTTT.

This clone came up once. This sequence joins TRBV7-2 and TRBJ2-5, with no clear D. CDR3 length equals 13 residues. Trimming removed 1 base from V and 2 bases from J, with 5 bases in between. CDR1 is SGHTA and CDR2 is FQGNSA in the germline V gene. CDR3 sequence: CASSLVQQETQYF. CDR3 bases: TGTGCCAGCAGCTTAGTACAGCAAGAGACCCAGTACTTC.

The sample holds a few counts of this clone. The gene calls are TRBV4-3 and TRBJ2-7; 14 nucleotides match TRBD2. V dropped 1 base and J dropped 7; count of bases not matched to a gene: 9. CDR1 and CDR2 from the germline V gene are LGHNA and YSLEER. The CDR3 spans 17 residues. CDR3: CASSQVGTSGRPQEQYF. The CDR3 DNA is TGCGCCAGCAGCCAAGTGGGGACTAGCGGGAGACCGCAGGAGCAGTACTTC.

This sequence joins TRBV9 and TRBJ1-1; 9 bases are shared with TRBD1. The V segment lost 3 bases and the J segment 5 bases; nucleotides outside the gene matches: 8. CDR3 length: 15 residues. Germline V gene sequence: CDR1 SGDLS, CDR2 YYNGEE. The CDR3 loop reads CASSATGTGLTEAFF. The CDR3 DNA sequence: TGTGCCAGCAGCGCCACCGGGACAGGGTTAACTGAAGCTTTCTTT. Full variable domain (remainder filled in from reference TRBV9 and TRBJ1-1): DSGVTQTPKHLITATGQRVTLRCSPRSGDLSVYWYQQSLDQGLQFLIQYYNGEERAKGNILERFSAQQFPDLHSELNLSSLELGDSALYFCASSATGTGLTEAFFGQGTRLTVV.

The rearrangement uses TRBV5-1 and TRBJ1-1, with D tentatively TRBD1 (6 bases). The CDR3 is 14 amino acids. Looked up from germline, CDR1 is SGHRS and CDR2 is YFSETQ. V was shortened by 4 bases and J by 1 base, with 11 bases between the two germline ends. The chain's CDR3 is CASSPGHQNTEAFF. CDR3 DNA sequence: TGCGCCAGCAGCCCGGGACACCAGAACACTGAAGCTTTCTTT.

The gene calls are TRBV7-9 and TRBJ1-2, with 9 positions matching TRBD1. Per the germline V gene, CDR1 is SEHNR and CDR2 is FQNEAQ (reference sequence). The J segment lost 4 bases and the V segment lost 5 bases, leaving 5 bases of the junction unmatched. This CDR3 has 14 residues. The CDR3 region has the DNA TGTGCCAGCAGCCCACAGACAGGGGGCTATGGCTACACCTTC. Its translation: CASSPQTGGYGYTF.

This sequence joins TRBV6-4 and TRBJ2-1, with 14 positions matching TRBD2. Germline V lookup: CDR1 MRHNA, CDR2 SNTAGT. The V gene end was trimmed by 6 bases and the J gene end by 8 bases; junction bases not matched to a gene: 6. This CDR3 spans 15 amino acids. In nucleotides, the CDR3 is TGTGCCAGCAGCGACCAGGGACTAGCGGGAGATGAGCAGTTCTTC. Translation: CASSDQGLAGDEQFF.

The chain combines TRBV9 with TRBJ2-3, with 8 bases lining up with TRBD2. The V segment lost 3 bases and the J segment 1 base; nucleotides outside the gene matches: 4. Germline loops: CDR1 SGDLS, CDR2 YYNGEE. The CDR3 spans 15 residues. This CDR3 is CASSAGLVGTDTQYF. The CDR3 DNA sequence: TGTGCCAGCAGCGCGGGACTAGTAGGCACAGATACGCAGTATTTT.

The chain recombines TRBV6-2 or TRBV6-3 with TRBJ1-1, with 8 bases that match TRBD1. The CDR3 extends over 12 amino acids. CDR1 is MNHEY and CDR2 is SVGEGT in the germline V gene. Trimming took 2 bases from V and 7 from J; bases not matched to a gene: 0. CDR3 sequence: CASSYGQGEAFF. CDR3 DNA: TGTGCCAGCAGTTACGGACAGGGTGAAGCTTTCTTT.

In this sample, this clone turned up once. DNA for the CDR3: TGTGCCAGTGGGACAGGGGGTTTGTACGAGCAGTACTTC. This sequence encodes CASGTGGLYEQYF. The chain combines TRBV27 with TRBJ2-7; 11 nucleotides match TRBD1. CDR3 size: 13 residues. Germline V gene sequence: CDR1 MNHEY, CDR2 SMNVEV (reference sequence). With V trimmed by 9 bases and J by 4 bases, 5 bases remained unmatched.

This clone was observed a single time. The CDR3 protein is CASSLTGGHSYNEQFF. The CDR3 DNA follows: TGTGCCAGCAGCTTAACCGGGGGGCACTCCTACAATGAGCAGTTCTTC. The rearrangement uses TRBV11-2 and TRBJ2-1, with D possibly being TRBD2 (7 bases). The CDR3 has 16 amino acids. The germline V and J ends were trimmed by 2 bases and 0 bases, with 11 bases remaining between them. Per germline, CDR1 SGHAT and CDR2 FQNNGV.